The rows below give T cell receptor beta chains drawn from one sample of a study of T-cell reconstitution after alpha-beta-depleted transplantation in children. TCRdb ran MiXCR on the PCR reads and lists one entry per CDR3 protein. The sample has about a million distinct CDR3 sequences; under 30% are singletons. This material consisted of PBMCs, mostly from graft donor cells, taken 360 days after TCRalphabeta/CD19-depleted stem cell transplant. Receptors were obtained from a boy younger than two who had a stem cell transplant for SCID, so the T cells may come from the graft donor. Both conserved end residues are part of each CDR3. A D gene is named only where the DNA matches it firmly. Clone size is given for some rows only: seen once, a few or many times, or a class if the clone is expanded.

CDR3aa: CASSLGRGGYSTDTQYF; CDR3nt: TGTGCCAGCAGCCTAGGGCGGGGGGGTTATAGCACAGATACGCAGTATTTT; j_gene: TRBJ2-3; d_gene: TRBD2; abundance: few; v_gene: TRBV12-3/TRBV12-4
CDR3aa: CASSHGSGSEQFF; CDR3nt: TGCGCCAGCAGCCACGGATCGGGATCTGAGCAGTTCTTC; j_gene: TRBJ2-1; d_gene: -; abundance: -; v_gene: TRBV4-3
CDR3aa: CASSFDRVDTGELFF; CDR3nt: TGTGCCAGCAGCTTCGACAGGGTGGACACCGGGGAGCTGTTTTTT; j_gene: TRBJ2-2; d_gene: TRBD1; abundance: -; v_gene: TRBV7-2
CDR3aa: CASSRGDLRNEQFF; CDR3nt: TGTGCCAGCAGCCGCGGGGACTTGCGCAATGAGCAGTTCTTC; j_gene: TRBJ2-1; d_gene: -; abundance: -; v_gene: TRBV9
CDR3aa: CASSLAEVGMNTEAFF; CDR3nt: TGTGCCAGCAGTTTAGCGGAAGTTGGGATGAACACTGAAGCTTTCTTT; j_gene: TRBJ1-1; d_gene: -; abundance: -; v_gene: TRBV12-3/TRBV12-4
CDR3aa: CASSSTGGGSYNEQFF; CDR3nt: TGTGCCAGCAGTTCCACCGGCGGGGGGTCCTACAATGAGCAGTTCTTC; j_gene: TRBJ2-1; d_gene: TRBD2; abundance: -; v_gene: TRBV12-3/TRBV12-4
CDR3aa: CASSQGSGTPKWMNTEAFF; CDR3nt: TGTGCCAGCAGCCAAGGTTCCGGGACTCCAAAGTGGATGAACACTGAAGCTTTCTTT; j_gene: TRBJ1-1; d_gene: -; abundance: -; v_gene: TRBV4-2
CDR3aa: CATSKRTDSKDTQYF; CDR3nt: TGTGCCACCAGCAAAAGGACGGACTCAAAAGATACGCAGTATTTT; j_gene: TRBJ2-3; d_gene: -; abundance: -; v_gene: TRBV15
CDR3aa: CASSQDPASGRGGYTF; CDR3nt: TGCGCCAGCAGCCAAGATCCAGCCAGTGGTAGGGGTGGCTACACCTTC; j_gene: TRBJ1-2; d_gene: -; abundance: -; v_gene: TRBV4-3
CDR3aa: CASSYLQLTGDEQYF; CDR3nt: TGTGCCAGCAGTTACCTACAGCTTACAGGGGACGAGCAGTACTTC; j_gene: TRBJ2-7; d_gene: TRBD1; abundance: -; v_gene: TRBV6-5
CDR3aa: CASSQDYGTSYNEQFF; CDR3nt: TGTGCCAGCAGCCAAGATTATGGGACCTCCTACAATGAGCAGTTCTTC; j_gene: TRBJ2-1; d_gene: -; abundance: -; v_gene: TRBV3-1
CDR3aa: CASSLDQKPYEQYF; CDR3nt: TGCGCCAGCAGCTTAGACCAAAAGCCCTACGAGCAGTACTTC; j_gene: TRBJ2-7; d_gene: -; abundance: few; v_gene: TRBV5-1
CDR3aa: CASSLGVGGSYEQYF; CDR3nt: TGTGCCAGCAGCTTAGGCGTGGGGGGCTCCTACGAGCAGTACTTC; j_gene: TRBJ2-7; d_gene: -; abundance: -; v_gene: TRBV7-6
CDR3aa: CASNGRAGRETQYF; CDR3nt: TGTGCCAGCAACGGGCGGGCCGGAAGAGAGACCCAGTACTTC; j_gene: TRBJ2-5; d_gene: -; abundance: -; v_gene: TRBV6-2/TRBV6-3
CDR3aa: CASSRSGIKQETQYF; CDR3nt: TGTGCCAGCAGCCGGAGCGGGATAAAACAAGAGACCCAGTACTTC; j_gene: TRBJ2-5; d_gene: TRBD2; abundance: -; v_gene: TRBV11-3
CDR3aa: CASSQARTVNTGELFF; CDR3nt: TGCGCCAGCAGCCAAGCCCGGACAGTTAACACCGGGGAGCTGTTTTTT; j_gene: TRBJ2-2; d_gene: -; abundance: -; v_gene: TRBV4-1
CDR3aa: CASVLGGIDYGYTF; CDR3nt: TGTGCCAGCGTCCTAGGAGGGATTGACTATGGCTACACCTTC; j_gene: TRBJ1-2; d_gene: -; abundance: -; v_gene: TRBV12-3/TRBV12-4
CDR3aa: CASSPRDRVGDYEQYF; CDR3nt: TGCGCCAGCAGCCCACGGGACAGGGTGGGAGACTACGAGCAGTACTTC; j_gene: TRBJ2-7; d_gene: TRBD1; abundance: few; v_gene: TRBV5-1
CDR3aa: CASSLDGTDTDTQYF; CDR3nt: TGTGCCAGCAGTTTAGACGGGACAGATACAGATACGCAGTATTTT; j_gene: TRBJ2-3; d_gene: TRBD1; abundance: few; v_gene: TRBV12-3/TRBV12-4
CDR3aa: CASRPDSRPGNEQFF; CDR3nt: TGTGCCAGCAGGCCGGACAGCCGGCCAGGCAATGAGCAGTTCTTC; j_gene: TRBJ2-1; d_gene: -; abundance: -; v_gene: TRBV12-3/TRBV12-4
CDR3aa: CSACRSHYEQYF; CDR3nt: TGCAGTGCTTGCCGGTCTCACTACGAGCAGTACTTC; j_gene: TRBJ2-7; d_gene: -; abundance: -; v_gene: TRBV20-1
CDR3aa: CASRTGKSYNSPLHF; CDR3nt: TGCGCCAGCAGAACAGGGAAGTCCTATAATTCACCCCTCCACTTT; j_gene: TRBJ1-6; d_gene: -; abundance: -; v_gene: TRBV5-1
CDR3aa: CASRWDRGRRYGYTF; CDR3nt: TGTGCCAGCAGATGGGACAGGGGGCGGAGATATGGCTACACCTTC; j_gene: TRBJ1-2; d_gene: TRBD1; abundance: few; v_gene: TRBV6-1
CDR3aa: CASSPPAVSSYNEQFF; CDR3nt: TGTGCCAGCTCACCGCCAGCGGTGAGCTCCTACAATGAGCAGTTCTTC; j_gene: TRBJ2-1; d_gene: -; abundance: -; v_gene: TRBV18
CDR3aa: CASSSRITDTQYF; CDR3nt: TGTGCCAGCAGCTCACGGATCACAGATACGCAGTATTTT; j_gene: TRBJ2-3; d_gene: -; abundance: few; v_gene: TRBV7-9
CDR3aa: CASSLSWEVRTEAFF; CDR3nt: TGTGCCAGCAGCCTCTCTTGGGAGGTTCGAACTGAAGCTTTCTTT; j_gene: TRBJ1-1; d_gene: -; abundance: -; v_gene: TRBV6-1
CDR3aa: CSVEWWEIGTSGYNEQFF; CDR3nt: TGCAGCGTTGAGTGGTGGGAAATAGGGACTAGCGGTTACAATGAGCAGTTCTTC; j_gene: TRBJ2-1; d_gene: TRBD2; abundance: -; v_gene: TRBV29-1
CDR3aa: CSARDLSFSGNTIYF; CDR3nt: TGCAGTGCTAGAGACCTATCCTTCTCTGGAAACACCATATATTTT; j_gene: TRBJ1-3; d_gene: -; abundance: -; v_gene: TRBV20-1
CDR3aa: CASSAGQGETQYF; CDR3nt: TGTGCCAGCTCAGCCGGACAGGGAGAGACCCAGTACTTC; j_gene: TRBJ2-5; d_gene: TRBD1; abundance: few; v_gene: TRBV18
CDR3aa: CASSPLAGTSTDTQYF; CDR3nt: TGTGCCAGCAGCCCCCTCGCTGGGACCAGCACAGATACGCAGTATTTT; j_gene: TRBJ2-3; d_gene: -; abundance: many; v_gene: TRBV7-6
CDR3aa: CASSVSGSINEQFF; CDR3nt: TGTGCCAGCAGCGTTAGCGGGAGTATAAATGAGCAGTTCTTC; j_gene: TRBJ2-1; d_gene: TRBD2; abundance: -; v_gene: TRBV9
CDR3aa: CASSSETGDTEAFF; CDR3nt: TGCGCCAGCAGCTCGGAGACAGGGGACACTGAAGCTTTCTTT; j_gene: TRBJ1-1; d_gene: TRBD1; abundance: -; v_gene: TRBV5-1
CDR3aa: CASSHVKNTEAFF; CDR3nt: TGTGCCAGCAGCCACGTTAAGAACACTGAAGCTTTCTTT; j_gene: TRBJ1-1; d_gene: -; abundance: -; v_gene: TRBV3-1
CDR3aa: CASSQDLRQGKGYTF; CDR3nt: TGCGCCAGCAGCCAAGATCTAAGACAGGGGAAAGGCTACACCTTC; j_gene: TRBJ1-2; d_gene: TRBD1; abundance: few; v_gene: TRBV4-1
CDR3aa: CASGPFWEQYF; CDR3nt: TGTGCCAGCGGTCCCTTTTGGGAGCAGTACTTC; j_gene: TRBJ2-7; d_gene: -; abundance: few; v_gene: TRBV6-6
CDR3aa: CASSYSLRDSLNTEAFF; CDR3nt: TGTGCCAGCAGTTACTCCCTCCGGGACAGCCTGAACACTGAAGCTTTCTTT; j_gene: TRBJ1-1; d_gene: TRBD1; abundance: -; v_gene: TRBV6-5
CDR3aa: CASSLAAEQYF; CDR3nt: TGTGCCAGCAGCCTGGCGGCGGAGCAGTACTTC; j_gene: TRBJ2-7; d_gene: -; abundance: many; v_gene: TRBV3-1
CDR3aa: CASSLGVGGDSYNEQFF; CDR3nt: TGTGCCAGCAGCTTAGGCGTCGGCGGGGACTCCTACAATGAGCAGTTCTTC; j_gene: TRBJ2-1; d_gene: -; abundance: -; v_gene: TRBV7-7
CDR3aa: CASGEGGGNEKLFF; CDR3nt: TGTGCCAGCGGGGAAGGGGGGGGGAATGAAAAACTGTTTTTT; j_gene: TRBJ1-4; d_gene: -; abundance: few; v_gene: TRBV27
CDR3aa: CSARGEGGTGYYNEQFF; CDR3nt: TGCAGTGCTAGAGGGGAGGGGGGGACTGGATACTACAATGAGCAGTTCTTC; j_gene: TRBJ2-1; d_gene: -; abundance: few; v_gene: TRBV20-1
CDR3aa: CASSGQGAVGELFF; CDR3nt: TGCGCCAGCAGCGGGCAGGGGGCCGTCGGGGAGCTGTTTTTT; j_gene: TRBJ2-2; d_gene: TRBD1; abundance: -; v_gene: TRBV5-1
CDR3aa: CSGTDSYEQYF; CDR3nt: TGCAGTGGGACAGATTCCTACGAGCAGTACTTC; j_gene: TRBJ2-7; d_gene: -; abundance: -; v_gene: TRBV20-1
CDR3aa: CASSVSPKETQYF; CDR3nt: TGTGCCAGCAGCGTATCCCCTAAGGAGACCCAGTACTTC; j_gene: TRBJ2-5; d_gene: -; abundance: -; v_gene: TRBV9
CDR3aa: CASTGGGVDTEAFF; CDR3nt: TGCGCCAGCACCGGGGGGGGAGTGGACACTGAAGCTTTCTTT; j_gene: TRBJ1-1; d_gene: -; abundance: many; v_gene: TRBV5-1
CDR3aa: CSARDWVSGTDTQYF; CDR3nt: TGCAGTGCTAGAGATTGGGTGTCGGGGACAGATACGCAGTATTTT; j_gene: TRBJ2-3; d_gene: -; abundance: -; v_gene: TRBV20-1
CDR3aa: CASSVPQGATYSGANVLTF; CDR3nt: TGCGCCAGCAGCGTGCCCCAGGGGGCAACTTACTCTGGGGCCAACGTCCTGACTTTC; j_gene: TRBJ2-6; d_gene: TRBD1; abundance: few; v_gene: TRBV5-1
CDR3aa: CASSLSTGGGQPQHF; CDR3nt: TGCGCCAGCAGCCTCTCGACGGGTGGAGGACAGCCCCAGCATTTT; j_gene: TRBJ1-5; d_gene: -; abundance: -; v_gene: TRBV4-3
CDR3aa: CASSRRDGPSGANVLTF; CDR3nt: TGTGCCAGCTCACGCCGGGACGGACCTTCTGGGGCCAACGTCCTGACTTTC; j_gene: TRBJ2-6; d_gene: -; abundance: -; v_gene: TRBV18
CDR3aa: CASSRDFQETQYF; CDR3nt: TGTGCCAGCAGTAGGGACTTTCAAGAGACCCAGTACTTC; j_gene: TRBJ2-5; d_gene: -; abundance: many; v_gene: TRBV12-3/TRBV12-4
CDR3aa: CASSQDTGSSEAFF; CDR3nt: TGCGCCAGCAGCCAAGATACGGGCAGCTCTGAAGCTTTCTTT; j_gene: TRBJ1-1; d_gene: -; abundance: few; v_gene: TRBV4-3
CDR3aa: CAINPTGSYGYTF; CDR3nt: TGTGCCATCAACCCGACAGGGAGTTATGGCTACACCTTC; j_gene: TRBJ1-2; d_gene: TRBD1; abundance: -; v_gene: TRBV10-3